This T cell receptor (beta chain) was identified during a study of graft-versus-host responses after intestinal transplantation. Study context: Following induction with anti-thymocyte globulin, all recipients were given tacrolimus and steroids for three to four years. Study conclusions and caveats: After transplant, early declines in HvG clones were associated with peak levels of circulating GvH clones.

Turning to this clone: The target antigen is unknown.

V was pared by 0 bases and J by 0 bases, with 11 bases between. The CDR3 is 16 residues long. Sequenced by immunoSEQ multiplex PCR; TCRdb stores in-frame clones only, minus some. The repertoire includes roughly 100,000 clones, 93% of them detected once, and more than 0.95% sits in the top ten. This rearrangement joins TRBV23-1 to TRBJ1-2; no reliable D call. TRBV23-1 is an open reading frame, and its role is uncertain. The sequence came from a human donor who received an intestinal transplant. The material sequenced was unstimulated CD8+ T cells sorted from spleen or lymph node cells, taken before intestinal transplant. In DNA form, the CDR3 reads TGCGCCAGCAGTCAATCGGGCGTCATAGCTAACTATGGCTACACCTTC. Its translation: CASSQSGVIANYGYTF.